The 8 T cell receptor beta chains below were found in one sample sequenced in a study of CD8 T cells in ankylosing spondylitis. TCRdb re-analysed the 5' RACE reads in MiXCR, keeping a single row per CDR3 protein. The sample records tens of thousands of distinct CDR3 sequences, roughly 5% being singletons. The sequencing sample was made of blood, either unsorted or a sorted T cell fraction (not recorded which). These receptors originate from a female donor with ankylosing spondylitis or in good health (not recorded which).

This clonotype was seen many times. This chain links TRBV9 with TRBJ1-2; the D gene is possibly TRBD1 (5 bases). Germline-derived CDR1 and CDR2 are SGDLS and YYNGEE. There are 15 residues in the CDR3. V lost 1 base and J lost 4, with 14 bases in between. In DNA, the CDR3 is TGTGCCAGCAGCGTATCAGGGACGGCTTCCTATGGCTACACCTTC. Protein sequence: CASSVSGTASYGYTF. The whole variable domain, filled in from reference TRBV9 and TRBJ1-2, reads DSGVTQTPKHLITATGQRVTLRCSPRSGDLSVYWYQQSLDQGLQFLIQYYNGEERAKGNILERFSAQQFPDLHSELNLSSLELGDSALYFCASSVSGTASYGYTFGSGTRLTVV.

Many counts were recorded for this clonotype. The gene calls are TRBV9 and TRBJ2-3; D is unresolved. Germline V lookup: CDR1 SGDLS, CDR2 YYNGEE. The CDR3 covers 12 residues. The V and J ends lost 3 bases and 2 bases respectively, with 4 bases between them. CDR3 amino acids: CASSAHTDTQYF. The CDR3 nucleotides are TGTGCCAGCAGCGCTCACACAGATACGCAGTATTTT.

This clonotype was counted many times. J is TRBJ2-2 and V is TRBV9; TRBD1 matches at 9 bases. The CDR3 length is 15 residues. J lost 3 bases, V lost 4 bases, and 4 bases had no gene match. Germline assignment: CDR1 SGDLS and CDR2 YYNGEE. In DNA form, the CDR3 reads TGTGCCAGCAGCTGGGGACAGGGTGACACCGGGGAGCTGTTTTTT. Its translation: CASSWGQGDTGELFF.

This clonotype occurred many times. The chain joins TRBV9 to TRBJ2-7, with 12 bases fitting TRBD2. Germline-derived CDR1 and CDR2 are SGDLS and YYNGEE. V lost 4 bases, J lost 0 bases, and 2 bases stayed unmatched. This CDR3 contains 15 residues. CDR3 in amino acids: CASSRLAGVSYEQYF. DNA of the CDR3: TGTGCCAGCAGCCGACTAGCGGGAGTCTCCTACGAGCAGTACTTC.

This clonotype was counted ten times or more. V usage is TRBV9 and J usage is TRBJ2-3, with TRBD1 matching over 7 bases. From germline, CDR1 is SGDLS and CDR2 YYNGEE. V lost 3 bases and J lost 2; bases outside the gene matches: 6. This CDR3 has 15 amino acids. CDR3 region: CASSAQTGPTDTQYF. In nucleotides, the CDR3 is TGTGCCAGCAGCGCGCAGACAGGGCCCACAGATACGCAGTATTTT.

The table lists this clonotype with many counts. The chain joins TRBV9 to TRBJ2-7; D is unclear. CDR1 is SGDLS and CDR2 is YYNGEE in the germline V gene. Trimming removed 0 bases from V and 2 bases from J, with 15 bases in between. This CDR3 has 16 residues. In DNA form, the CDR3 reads TGTGCCAGCAGCGTAGGGCCGGTTACAGCTACCTACGAGCAGTACTTC. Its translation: CASSVGPVTATYEQYF.

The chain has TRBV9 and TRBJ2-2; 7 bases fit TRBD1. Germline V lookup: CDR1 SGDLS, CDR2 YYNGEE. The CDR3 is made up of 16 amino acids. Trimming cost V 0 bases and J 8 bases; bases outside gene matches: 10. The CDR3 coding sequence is TGTGCCAGCAGCGTAGCAGACAGGGTGTTTACGGGGGAGCTGTTTTTT. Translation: CASSVADRVFTGELFF.

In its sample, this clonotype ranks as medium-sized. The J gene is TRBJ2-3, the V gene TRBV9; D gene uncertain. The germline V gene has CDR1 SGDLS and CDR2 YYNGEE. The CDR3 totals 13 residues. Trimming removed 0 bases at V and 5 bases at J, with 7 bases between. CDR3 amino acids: CASSVATRDTQYF. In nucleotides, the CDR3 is TGTGCCAGCAGCGTAGCTACCAGAGATACGCAGTATTTT.